A selection of T cell receptor beta chains follows, all from one sample in a study of blood T cell repertoires in COVID-19. TCRdb keeps only in-frame clones here, not all; method: immunoSEQ multiplex PCR. The data hold 140,000 or so clones, with 88% observed a single time. The sequenced sample consisted of peripheral blood. The receptors were gathered from a woman aged 45-60 years with acute or convalescent COVID-19. CDR3s include the opening cysteine and the closing phenylalanine or tryptophan. A D gene is named only where the DNA matches it firmly. Only some rows state a clone size, as once, few, many or a class for expanded clones.

>NA|TRBD2|TRBJ2-7|TRBV13
TGTGCCAGCAGCGGCTGGACGGGAGGCTCCTACGAGCAGTACTTC
CASSGWTGGSYEQYF
>NA|TRBD1|TRBJ1-5|TRBV18
TGTGCCAGCTCACTTTTCTCGGACAGGGCTTGGGATCAGCCCCAGCATTTT
CASSLFSDRAWDQPQHF
>NA|TRBD1|TRBJ1-6|TRBV19
TGTGCCAGTAGTATCAAGTGGACAGGGGGCTCCTATAATTCACCCCTCCACTTT
CASSIKWTGGSYNSPLHF
>NA|TRBD2|TRBJ2-2|TRBV4-1
TGCGCCAGCAGCACCTCTCTAGCGGGGGGAATCACCGGGGAGCTGTTTTTT
CASSTSLAGGITGELFF
>NA|NA|TRBJ1-1|TRBV7-2
TGTGCCAGCAGCTCCACACGGGTGGAAGCTTTCTTT
CASSSTRVEAFF
>NA|TRBD1|TRBJ1-2|TRBV5-8
TGTGCCAGCAGCTTGGTATTATCGGGACAGGGGGCGGATGGCTACACCTTC
CASSLVLSGQGADGYTF
>NA|NA|TRBJ2-2|TRBV12-3/TRBV12-4
TGTGCCAGCAGTACGGAGGGTACCGGGGAGCTGTTTTTT
CASSTEGTGELFF
>NA|NA|TRBJ1-1|TRBV11-2
TGTGCCAGCAGCTTAAGGGGCAACACTGAAGCTTTCTTT
CASSLRGNTEAFF
>NA|NA|TRBJ1-3|TRBV9
TGTGCCAGCAGCGCTCCGGGACACCTCTCTGGAAACACCATATATTTT
CASSAPGHLSGNTIYF
>NA|NA|TRBJ1-2|TRBV12-3/TRBV12-4
TGTGCCAGCACCTCCGGGGTTTATGGCTACACCTTC
CASTSGVYGYTF
>NA|NA|TRBJ1-2|TRBV27
TGTGCCAGCAGACCAGGACAACACTCAGGCTACACCTTC
CASRPGQHSGYTF
>once|TRBD1|TRBJ2-7|TRBV2
TGTGCCAGCAGGCCCGGGACAGACCTATACGAGCAGTACTTC
CASRPGTDLYEQYF
>NA|NA|TRBJ1-6|TRBV5-1
TGCGCCAGCAGCCCTGGCCACGGAGGGGATAATTCACCCCTCCACTTT
CASSPGHGGDNSPLHF
>NA|NA|TRBJ1-6|TRBV25-1
TGTGCCAGCAGCACAGGGAAGTCCTATAATTCACCCCTCCACTTT
CASSTGKSYNSPLHF
>NA|TRBD1|TRBJ1-2|TRBV7-2
TGTGCCAGCAGCTCCACCGGGACAGGGGGACCCTATGGCTACACCTTC
CASSSTGTGGPYGYTF
>NA|NA|TRBJ2-3|TRBV24-1
TGTGCCACCAGTATACAGGGTATGCAGTATTTT
CATSIQGMQYF
>NA|NA|TRBJ1-1|TRBV3-1/TRBV3-2
TGTGCCAGCAGCCAAGCCTATGGCGGGGGACAAACTGAAGCTTTCTTT
CASSQAYGGGQTEAFF
>NA|TRBD1|TRBJ1-4|TRBV9
TGTGCCAGCAGCCTATCCGGGACAGGGCACGAAGAAAAACTGTTTTTT
CASSLSGTGHEEKLFF
>NA|TRBD1|TRBJ1-1|TRBV10-3
TGTGCCATCAACCGACAGGGGGCCATGACTGAAGCTTTCTTT
CAINRQGAMTEAFF
>NA|TRBD1|TRBJ2-3|TRBV11-2
TGTGCCAGCAGCGGTCGACAGGGAACAGATACGCAGTATTTT
CASSGRQGTDTQYF
>few|TRBD1|TRBJ1-5|TRBV3-1/TRBV3-2
TGTGCCAGCAGCCAAGATGGGAGCATGACAGGGCATAGGTCTCAGCCCCAGCATTTT
CASSQDGSMTGHRSQPQHF
>NA|NA|TRBJ1-5|TRBV6-5
TGTGCCAGCAGGGTGACAGTTAATCAGCCCCAGCATTTT
CASRVTVNQPQHF
>NA|TRBD2|TRBJ2-1|TRBV6-5
TGTGCCAGCAGTAAAACGGGACTAGCTTACAATGAGCAGTTCTTC
CASSKTGLAYNEQFF
>NA|TRBD1|TRBJ2-3|TRBV15
TGTGCCACCAGCACACGGACAGGGGCAGATACGCAGTATTTT
CATSTRTGADTQYF
>NA|TRBD2|TRBJ2-1|TRBV19
TGTGCCAGTAGTATCGAGACTAGCGTCTACAATGAGCAGTTCTTC
CASSIETSVYNEQFF
>NA|NA|TRBJ1-4|TRBV7-9
TGTGCCAGCAGCCTAACAGGCGGTAATGAAAAACTGTTTTTT
CASSLTGGNEKLFF
>NA|NA|TRBJ2-5|TRBV19
TGTGCCACCAAACGGGACATCGGCAAAGAGACCCAGTACTTC
CATKRDIGKETQYF
>NA|TRBD1|TRBJ1-5|TRBV4-2
TGTGCCAGCAGCCGGGGACAGATTAGCAATCAGCCCCAGCATTTT
CASSRGQISNQPQHF
>NA|NA|TRBJ1-5|TRBV19
TGTGCCAGTAGTATAGGGACCATGGGGGGACAGCCCCAGCATTTT
CASSIGTMGGQPQHF
>once|NA|TRBJ1-1|TRBV2
TGTGCCAGCAGTGAGGCAGGTCGAAACCTTCCTGAAGCTTTCTTT
CASSEAGRNLPEAFF
>NA|TRBD2|TRBJ2-1|TRBV5-1
TGCGCCAGCAGCGACGGGGGGACTAGTTTCAATGAGCAGTTCTTC
CASSDGGTSFNEQFF
>NA|TRBD1|TRBJ2-1|TRBV27
TGTGCCAGCAGACCCCCCGGGACAGTGAACAATGAGCAGTTCTTC
CASRPPGTVNNEQFF
>NA|NA|TRBJ2-7|TRBV27
TGTGCCAGCAGTTTATCGAGCGGAAGCTCCTACGAGCAGTACTTC
CASSLSSGSSYEQYF
>NA|NA|TRBJ1-2|TRBV30
TGTGCCTGGAGTGTATTCGGGCAGGGGACCTCTGGCTACACCTTC
CAWSVFGQGTSGYTF
>NA|NA|TRBJ1-5|TRBV12-5
TGTGCTAGTGGCGATCAGCCCCAGCATTTT
CASGDQPQHF
>NA|NA|TRBJ1-1|TRBV5-1
TGCGCCAGCAGCTTGGAGCTGAACACTGAAGCTTTCTTT
CASSLELNTEAFF
>NA|TRBD2|TRBJ2-2|TRBV28
TGTGCCAGCAGTTTTAGGGCTAGCGGGGGTACCGGGGAGCTGTTTTTT
CASSFRASGGTGELFF
>few|TRBD2|TRBJ2-1|TRBV2
TGTGCCACCTATTCTAGCGGACGATCCTACAATGAGCAGTTCTTC
CATYSSGRSYNEQFF
>NA|NA|TRBJ2-1|TRBV11-2
TGTGCCAGCAGCTTGAGTCGGAGAAATGAGCAGTTCTTC
CASSLSRRNEQFF
>NA|TRBD1|TRBJ1-2|TRBV6-5
TGTGCCAGCAGTCGACAGGGATACTCTAACTATGGCTACACCTTC
CASSRQGYSNYGYTF
>NA|NA|TRBJ1-1|TRBV9
TGTGCCAGCGGAAAGGGGGTCGGCACTGAAGCTTTCTTT
CASGKGVGTEAFF
>NA|NA|TRBJ2-1|TRBV24-1
TGTGCCACCAGTGACCAAAAGCGGGTCTACAATGAGCAGTTCTTC
CATSDQKRVYNEQFF
>NA|TRBD1|TRBJ1-6|TRBV5-1
TGCGCCAGCAGCTTGGGACAGGGGCATTCACCCCTCCACTTT
CASSLGQGHSPLHF
>NA|TRBD1|TRBJ1-4|TRBV28
TGTGCCAGCAGGACAGGGCTTAATGAAAAACTGTTTTTT
CASRTGLNEKLFF
>NA|TRBD2|TRBJ2-5|TRBV18
TGTGCCAGCTCACCACAAGAACTAGCGGTCCTACAAGAGACCCAGTACTTC
CASSPQELAVLQETQYF
>NA|NA|TRBJ2-5|TRBV5-1
TGCGCCAGCAGCTTGGGGACAGCGGAGGTTGGGACCCAGTACTTC
CASSLGTAEVGTQYF
>NA|NA|TRBJ1-2|TRBV7-9
TGTGCCAGCAGCACTCTGGGCGATGGCTACACCTTC
CASSTLGDGYTF
>NA|NA|TRBJ1-2|TRBV5-1
TGCGCCAGCAGCTCATATGACAGTTTCTATGGCTACACCTTC
CASSSYDSFYGYTF
>NA|NA|TRBJ1-2|TRBV2
TGTGCCAGCAGCGAACAGGCCTATGCCTATGGCTACACCTTC
CASSEQAYAYGYTF
>NA|NA|TRBJ2-1|TRBV11-2
TGTGCCAGCAGCCCGGACTACGCGGTTGAGCAGTTCTTC
CASSPDYAVEQFF
>few|TRBD2|TRBJ2-7|TRBV6-6
TGTGCCAGCAGTTATCCCTCCGGGGCGGGGGGCTACGAGCAGTACTTC
CASSYPSGAGGYEQYF
>NA|TRBD1|TRBJ2-1|TRBV6-5
TGTGCCAGCAGTCTCCGGGACAGGGTGAATGAGCAGTTCTTC
CASSLRDRVNEQFF
>NA|TRBD2|TRBJ2-5|TRBV30
TGTGCCTGGAGTCGGGGGGGACAAGAGACCCAGTACTTC
CAWSRGGQETQYF
>NA|TRBD2|TRBJ2-1|TRBV20-1
TGCAGTGCTAGTCCAGCGGGAGTCTACAATGAGCAGTTCTTC
CSASPAGVYNEQFF
>NA|NA|TRBJ1-6|TRBV10-2
TGCGCCAGCAGTGAGCAGGGCGATAATTCACCCCTCCACTTT
CASSEQGDNSPLHF
>NA|NA|TRBJ2-4|TRBV19
TGTGCCAGTAACGCCGACACCAGCAAAAACATTCAGTACTTC
CASNADTSKNIQYF
>once|NA|TRBJ2-3|TRBV5-1
TGCGCCAGCAGACTTTTCCCCCAGGGGACTATAAGCACAGATACGCAGTATTTT
CASRLFPQGTISTDTQYF
>NA|TRBD2|TRBJ2-1|TRBV6-2/TRBV6-3
TGTGCCAGCAGTTTCGGGACTAGCGGGGGCTACAATGAGCAGTTCTTC
CASSFGTSGGYNEQFF
>NA|NA|TRBJ2-7|TRBV5-1
TGCGCCAGCAGCTTGGCCGGGGGTTTGGAGCAGTACTTC
CASSLAGGLEQYF